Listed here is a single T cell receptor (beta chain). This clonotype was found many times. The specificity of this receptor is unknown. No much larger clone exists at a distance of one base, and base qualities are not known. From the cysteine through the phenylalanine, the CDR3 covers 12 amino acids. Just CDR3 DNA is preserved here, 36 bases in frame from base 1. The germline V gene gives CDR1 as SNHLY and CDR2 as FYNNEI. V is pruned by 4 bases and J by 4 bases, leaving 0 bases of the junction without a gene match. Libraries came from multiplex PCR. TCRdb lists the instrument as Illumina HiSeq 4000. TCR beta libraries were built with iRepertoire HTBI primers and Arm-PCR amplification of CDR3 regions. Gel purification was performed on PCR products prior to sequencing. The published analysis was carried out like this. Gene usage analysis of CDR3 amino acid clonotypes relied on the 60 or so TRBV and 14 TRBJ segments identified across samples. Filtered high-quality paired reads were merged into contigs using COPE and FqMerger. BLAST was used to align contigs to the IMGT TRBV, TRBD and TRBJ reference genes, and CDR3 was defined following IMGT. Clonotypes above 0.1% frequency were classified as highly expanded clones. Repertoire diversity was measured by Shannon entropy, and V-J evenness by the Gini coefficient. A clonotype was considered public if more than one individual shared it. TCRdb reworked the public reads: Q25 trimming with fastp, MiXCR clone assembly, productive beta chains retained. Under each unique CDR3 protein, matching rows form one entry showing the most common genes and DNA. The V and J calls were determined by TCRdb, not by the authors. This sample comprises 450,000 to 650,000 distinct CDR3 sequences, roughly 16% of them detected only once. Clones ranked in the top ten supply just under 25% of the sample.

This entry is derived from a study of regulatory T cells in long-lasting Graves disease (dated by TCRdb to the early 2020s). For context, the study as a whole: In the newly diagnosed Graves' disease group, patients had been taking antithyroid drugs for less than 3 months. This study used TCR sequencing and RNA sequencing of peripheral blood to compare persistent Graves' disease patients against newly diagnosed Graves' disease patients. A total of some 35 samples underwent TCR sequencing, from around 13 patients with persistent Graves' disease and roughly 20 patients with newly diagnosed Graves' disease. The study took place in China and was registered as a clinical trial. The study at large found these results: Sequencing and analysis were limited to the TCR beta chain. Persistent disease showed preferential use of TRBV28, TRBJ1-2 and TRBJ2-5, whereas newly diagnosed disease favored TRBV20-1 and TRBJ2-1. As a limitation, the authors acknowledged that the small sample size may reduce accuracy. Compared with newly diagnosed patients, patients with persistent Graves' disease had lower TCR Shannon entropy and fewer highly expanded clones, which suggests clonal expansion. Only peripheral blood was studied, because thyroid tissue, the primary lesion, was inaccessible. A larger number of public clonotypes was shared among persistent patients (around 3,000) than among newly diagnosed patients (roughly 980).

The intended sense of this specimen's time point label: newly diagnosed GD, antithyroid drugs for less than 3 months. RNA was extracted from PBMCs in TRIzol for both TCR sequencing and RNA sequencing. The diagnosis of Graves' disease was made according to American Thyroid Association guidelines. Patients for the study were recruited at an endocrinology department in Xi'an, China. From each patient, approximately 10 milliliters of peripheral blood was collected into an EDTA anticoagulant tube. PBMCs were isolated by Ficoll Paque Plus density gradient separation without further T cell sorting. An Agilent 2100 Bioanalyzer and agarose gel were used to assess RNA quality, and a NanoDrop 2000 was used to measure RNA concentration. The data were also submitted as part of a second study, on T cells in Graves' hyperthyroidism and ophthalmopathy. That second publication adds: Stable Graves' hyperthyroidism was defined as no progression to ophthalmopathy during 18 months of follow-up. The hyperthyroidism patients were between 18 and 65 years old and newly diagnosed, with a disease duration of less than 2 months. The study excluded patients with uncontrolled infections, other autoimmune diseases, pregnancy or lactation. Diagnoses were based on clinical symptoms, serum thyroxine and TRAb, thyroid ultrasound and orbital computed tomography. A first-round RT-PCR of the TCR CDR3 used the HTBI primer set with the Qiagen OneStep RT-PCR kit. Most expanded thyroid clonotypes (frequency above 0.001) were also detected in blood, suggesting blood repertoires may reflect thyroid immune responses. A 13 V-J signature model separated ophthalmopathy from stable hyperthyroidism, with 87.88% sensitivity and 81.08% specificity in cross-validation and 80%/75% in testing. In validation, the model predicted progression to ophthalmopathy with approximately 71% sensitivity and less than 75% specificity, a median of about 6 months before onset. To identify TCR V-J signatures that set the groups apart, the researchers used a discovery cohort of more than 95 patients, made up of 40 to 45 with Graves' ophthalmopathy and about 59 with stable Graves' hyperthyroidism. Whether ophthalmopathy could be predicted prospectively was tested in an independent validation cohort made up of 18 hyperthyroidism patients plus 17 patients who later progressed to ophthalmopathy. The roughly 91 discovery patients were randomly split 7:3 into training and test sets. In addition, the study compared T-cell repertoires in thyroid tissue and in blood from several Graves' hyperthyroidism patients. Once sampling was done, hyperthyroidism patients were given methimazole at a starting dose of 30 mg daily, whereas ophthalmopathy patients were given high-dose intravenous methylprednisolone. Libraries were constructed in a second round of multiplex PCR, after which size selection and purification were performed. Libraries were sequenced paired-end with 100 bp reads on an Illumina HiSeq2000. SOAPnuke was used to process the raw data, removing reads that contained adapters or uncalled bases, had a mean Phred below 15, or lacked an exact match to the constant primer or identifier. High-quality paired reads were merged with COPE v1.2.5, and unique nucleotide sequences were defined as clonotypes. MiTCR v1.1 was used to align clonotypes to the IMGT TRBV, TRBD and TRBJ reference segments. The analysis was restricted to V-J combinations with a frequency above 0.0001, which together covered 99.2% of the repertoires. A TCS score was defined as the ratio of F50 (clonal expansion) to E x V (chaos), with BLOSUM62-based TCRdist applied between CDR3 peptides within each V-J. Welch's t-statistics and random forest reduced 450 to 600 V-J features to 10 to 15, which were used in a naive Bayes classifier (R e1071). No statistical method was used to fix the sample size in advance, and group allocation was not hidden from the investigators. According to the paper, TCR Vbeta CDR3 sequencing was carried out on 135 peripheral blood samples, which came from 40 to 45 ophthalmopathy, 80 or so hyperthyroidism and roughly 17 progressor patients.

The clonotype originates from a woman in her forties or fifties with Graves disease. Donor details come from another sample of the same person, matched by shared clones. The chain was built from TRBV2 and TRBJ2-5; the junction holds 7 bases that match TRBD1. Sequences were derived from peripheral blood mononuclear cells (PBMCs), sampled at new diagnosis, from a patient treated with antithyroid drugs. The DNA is TGTGCCAGCAGTGGACAGGGAGAGACCCAGTACTTC. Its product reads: CASSGQGETQYF.